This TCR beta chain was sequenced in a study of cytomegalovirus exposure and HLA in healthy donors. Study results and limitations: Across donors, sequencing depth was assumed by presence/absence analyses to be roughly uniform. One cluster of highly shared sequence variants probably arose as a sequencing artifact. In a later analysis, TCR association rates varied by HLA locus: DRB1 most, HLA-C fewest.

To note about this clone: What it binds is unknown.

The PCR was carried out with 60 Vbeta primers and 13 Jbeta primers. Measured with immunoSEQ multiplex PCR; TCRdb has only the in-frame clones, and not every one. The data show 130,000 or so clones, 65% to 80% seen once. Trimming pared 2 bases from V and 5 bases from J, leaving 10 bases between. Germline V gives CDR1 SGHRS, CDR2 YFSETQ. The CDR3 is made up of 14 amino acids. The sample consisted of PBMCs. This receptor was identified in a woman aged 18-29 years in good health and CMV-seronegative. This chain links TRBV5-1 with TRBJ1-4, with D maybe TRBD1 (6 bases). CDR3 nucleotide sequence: TGCGCCAGCAGCTTCGGTCAGGGGAATGAAAAACTGTTTTTT. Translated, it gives CASSFGQGNEKLFF.